This T cell receptor beta chain was sequenced for a study of identical twins (dated by TCRdb to 2016 to 2017). For context, the study as a whole: To test whether fetal clonotypes persist, this study deep-sequenced TCR alpha and beta repertoires from monozygotic twins, from unrelated adults of various ages, and from cord blood. To rule out contamination, replicate twin experiments were performed at different times with different library preparation protocols. The investigation overall reported the following: The excess sharing between twins in beta out-of-frame sequences was weaker because fewer shared sequences reduced the signal-to-noise ratio. Invariant T cells such as MAIT and iNKT could partly confound zero-insertion analyses, although diverse VJ usage argued against such confounding for most clonotypes. Because the same donors could not be followed over many years, conclusions were based on cross-sectional statistical analysis. Compared with coincidental sharing between unrelated individuals, an excess of low generation-probability sequences was observed among out-of-frame TCR alpha sequences shared between twins. Out-of-frame TCR alpha sharing in monozygotic twins was systematically underestimated by recombination models, whereas sharing between unrelated individuals was in agreement with the recombination models. Fewer insertions were carried by abundant cord blood beta clonotypes, a similar but weaker trend appeared in young adult naive repertoires, and no such trend appeared in memory repertoires.

This clonotype occurred a few times. This clone's antigen is unknown. No clone much larger than this one lies a single base away; base qualities are absent. The receptor library was made with 5' RACE. The sample was run on an Illumina HiSeq 2000. A universal primer binding site was introduced by template switching, and a unique molecular identifier was present in the final cDNA, enabling accurate counting of TCR cDNA molecules. First-strand cDNA for TCR alpha and beta chains was synthesized from specific primers in the conserved constant-segment region. To control for contamination, every cDNA library was double barcoded, receiving both a SMART-Mk sample barcode and Illumina barcodes. Two successive PCR steps introduced TruSeq adapter sequences along with Illumina sample barcodes. The TCR alpha and beta cDNA libraries were sequenced on the Illumina HiSeq platform using custom primers. In the original analysis: Raw reads were processed with MiGEC to extract unique molecular identifiers, and MiXCR was used to determine CDR3 positions. Recombination models were inferred per individual with the repgenHMM and IGoR tools using an EM algorithm. The analysis of shared clonotypes was done with the tcR package in R, with sharing normalized by the product of cloneset sizes. Out-of-frame nonproductive sequences were analyzed to study raw recombination free of thymic and clonal selection effects. TCRdb reworked the public reads: Q25 trimming with fastp, MiXCR clone assembly, productive beta chains retained. Entries are consolidated by CDR3 protein sequence, retaining the most common genes and DNA. TCRdb's processing, not the authors' own work, is the source of the V and J calls. The sample table shows some 1,700,000 distinct CDR3 sequences, and about 31% are seen once. About 0.25% of the sample is in the top ten clones.

Every donor in the study was a healthy Caucasian. V trim: 5 bases; J trim: 2 bases; unmatched bases: 10. From cysteine to phenylalanine, the CDR3 is 16 amino acids long. The DNA shown is the 48-base CDR3, in frame from base 1. CDR1 and CDR2, per the germline V gene, are SGHTA and FQGNSA. The origin of this receptor is a newborn girl in good health. The chain was built from TRBV7-2 and TRBJ2-3, with TRBD2 matching 7 junction bases. Source material: cord blood. The encoded CDR3 is CASSRDYRFDTDTQYF. The nucleotide sequence is given as TGTGCCAGCAGCCGGGACTACAGGTTTGACACAGATACGCAGTATTTT. The reference TRBV7-2 and TRBJ2-3 proteins fill in what lies around the CDR3, so the full variable domain reads GAGVSQSPSNKVTEKGKDVELRCDPISGHTALYWYRQSLGQGLEFLIYFQGNSAPDKSGLPSDRFSAERTGGSVSTLTIQRTQQEDSAVYLCASSRDYRFDTDTQYFGPGTRLTVL.